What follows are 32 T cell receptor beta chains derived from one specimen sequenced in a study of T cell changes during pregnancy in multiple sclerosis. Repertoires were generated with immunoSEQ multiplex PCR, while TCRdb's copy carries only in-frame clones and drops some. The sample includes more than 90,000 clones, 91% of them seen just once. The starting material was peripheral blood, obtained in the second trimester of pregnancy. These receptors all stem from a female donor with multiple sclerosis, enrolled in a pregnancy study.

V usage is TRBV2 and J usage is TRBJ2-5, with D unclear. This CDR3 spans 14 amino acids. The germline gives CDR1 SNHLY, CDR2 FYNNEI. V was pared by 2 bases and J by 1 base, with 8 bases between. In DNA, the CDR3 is TGTGCCAGCAGTGAATTTGGAGCCCAAGAGACCCAGTACTTC. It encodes CASSEFGAQETQYF.

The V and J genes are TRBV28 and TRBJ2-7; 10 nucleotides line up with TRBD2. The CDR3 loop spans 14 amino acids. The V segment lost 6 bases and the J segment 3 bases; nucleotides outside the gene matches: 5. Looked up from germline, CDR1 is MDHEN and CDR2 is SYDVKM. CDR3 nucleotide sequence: TGTGCCAGCAGATCTGGGACTAGCGACTACGAGCAGTACTTC. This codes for CASRSGTSDYEQYF.

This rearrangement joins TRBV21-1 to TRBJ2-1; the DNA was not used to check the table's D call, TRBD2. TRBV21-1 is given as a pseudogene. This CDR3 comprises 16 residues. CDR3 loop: CASSKARLAGLNEQFF. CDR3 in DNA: TGTGCCAGCAGCAAAGCTCGGCTAGCGGGACTCAATGAGCAGTTCTTC.

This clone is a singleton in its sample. This chain's CDR3 is CASSVGGRGSGNTIYF. In DNA form, the CDR3 reads TGTGCCAGCAGCGTAGGTGGCAGGGGTTCTGGAAACACCATATATTTT. V gene TRBV9 combines with J gene TRBJ1-3, with D maybe TRBD1 (6 bases). Trimming removed 0 bases at V and 1 base at J, with 11 bases between. The CDR3 spans 16 residues. Germline CDR1 is SGDLS and CDR2 is YYNGEE.

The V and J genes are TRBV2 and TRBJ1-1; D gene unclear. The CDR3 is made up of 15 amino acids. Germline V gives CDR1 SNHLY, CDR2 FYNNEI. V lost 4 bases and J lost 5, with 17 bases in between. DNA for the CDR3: TGTGCCAGCAGTGTACGCCCATGGGGAGGAACTGAAGCTTTCTTT. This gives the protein CASSVRPWGGTEAFF.

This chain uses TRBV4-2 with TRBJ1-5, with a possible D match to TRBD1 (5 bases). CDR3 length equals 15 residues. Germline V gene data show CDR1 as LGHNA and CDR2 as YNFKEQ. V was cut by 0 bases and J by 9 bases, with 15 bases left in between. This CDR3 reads CASSQEAQDLRPQHF. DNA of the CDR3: TGTGCCAGCAGCCAAGAGGCACAGGACCTAAGGCCCCAGCATTTT.

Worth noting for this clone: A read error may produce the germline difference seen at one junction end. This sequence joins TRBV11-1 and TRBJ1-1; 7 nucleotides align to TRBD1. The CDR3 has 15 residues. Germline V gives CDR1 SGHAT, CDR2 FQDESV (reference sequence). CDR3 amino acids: CASSLAPTGATEASF. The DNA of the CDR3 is TGTGCCAGCAGCTTAGCGCCTACAGGGGCCACTGAAGCTTCCTTT. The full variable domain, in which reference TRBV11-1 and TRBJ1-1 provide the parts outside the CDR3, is EAEVAQSPRYKITEKSQAVAFWCDPISGHATLYWYRQILGQGPELLVQFQDESVVDDSQLPKDRFSAERLKGVDSTLKIQPAELGDSAMYLCASSLAPTGATEASFGQGTRLTVV.

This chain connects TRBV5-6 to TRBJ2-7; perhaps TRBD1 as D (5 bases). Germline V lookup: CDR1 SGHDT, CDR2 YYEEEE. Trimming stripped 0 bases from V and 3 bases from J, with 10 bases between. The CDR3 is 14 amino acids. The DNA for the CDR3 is TGTGCCAGCAGCTTGGGGCAGGGATTCTACGAGCAGTACTTC. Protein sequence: CASSLGQGFYEQYF.

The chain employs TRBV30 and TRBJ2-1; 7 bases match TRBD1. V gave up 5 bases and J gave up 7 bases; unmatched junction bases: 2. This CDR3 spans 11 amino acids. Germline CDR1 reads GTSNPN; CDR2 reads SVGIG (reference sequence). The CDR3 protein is CAWDRVNEQFF. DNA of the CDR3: TGTGCCTGGGACAGGGTGAATGAGCAGTTCTTC. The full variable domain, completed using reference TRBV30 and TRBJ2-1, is SQTIHQWPATLVQPVGSPLSLECTVEGTSNPNLYWYRQAAGRGLQLLFYSVGIGQISSEVPQNLSASRPQDRQFILSSKKLLLSDSGFYLCAWDRVNEQFFGPGTRLTVL.

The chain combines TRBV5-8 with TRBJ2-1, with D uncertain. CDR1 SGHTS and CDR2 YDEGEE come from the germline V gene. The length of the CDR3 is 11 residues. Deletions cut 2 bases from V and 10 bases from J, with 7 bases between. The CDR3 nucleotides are TGTGCCAGCAGCTTCTTCGAGGAGCAGTTCTTC. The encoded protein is CASSFFEEQFF. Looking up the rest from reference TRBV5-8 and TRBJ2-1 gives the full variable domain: EAGVTQSPTHLIKTRGQQATLRCSPISGHTSVYWYQQALGLGLQFLLWYDEGEERNRGNFPPRFSGRQFPNYSSELNVNALELEDSALYLCASSFFEEQFFGPGTRLTVL.

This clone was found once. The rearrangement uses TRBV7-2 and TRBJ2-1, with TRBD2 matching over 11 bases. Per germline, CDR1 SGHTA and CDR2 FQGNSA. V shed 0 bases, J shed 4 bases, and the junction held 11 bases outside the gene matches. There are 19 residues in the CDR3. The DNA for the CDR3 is TGTGCCAGCAGCTTAGCAACCCTCTGGACTAGCGGGCGTTACAATGAGCAGTTCTTC. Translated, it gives CASSLATLWTSGRYNEQFF.

This CDR3 is CASSYDRVVGNTIYF. The CDR3 DNA sequence: TGTGCCAGCAGTTACGACAGGGTGGTAGGAAACACCATATATTTT. The chain carries TRBV7-9 and TRBJ1-3; 7 nucleotides agree with TRBD1. V shed 6 bases, J shed 4 bases, and the junction held 9 bases outside the gene matches. The CDR3 extends over 15 amino acids. CDR1 and CDR2 from the germline V gene are SEHNR and FQNEAQ (reference sequence).

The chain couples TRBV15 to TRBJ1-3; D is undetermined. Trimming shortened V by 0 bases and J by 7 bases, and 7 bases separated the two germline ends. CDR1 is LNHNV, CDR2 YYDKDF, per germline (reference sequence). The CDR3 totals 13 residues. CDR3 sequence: CATSRDVGNTIYF. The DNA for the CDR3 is TGTGCCACCAGCAGAGATGTCGGGAACACCATATATTTT.

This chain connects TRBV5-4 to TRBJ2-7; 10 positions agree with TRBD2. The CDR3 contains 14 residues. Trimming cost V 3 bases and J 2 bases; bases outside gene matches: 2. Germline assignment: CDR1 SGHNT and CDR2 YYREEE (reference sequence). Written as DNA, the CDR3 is TGTGCCAGCAGCTCTAGCGGGAGAGCCTACGAGCAGTACTTC. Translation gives CASSSSGRAYEQYF.

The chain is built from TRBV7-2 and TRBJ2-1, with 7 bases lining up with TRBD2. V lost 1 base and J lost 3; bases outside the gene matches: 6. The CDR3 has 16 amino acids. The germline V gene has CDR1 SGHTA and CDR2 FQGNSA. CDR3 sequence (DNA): TGTGCCAGCAGCTTAGAAGGGACTACCTTCTACAATGAGCAGTTCTTC. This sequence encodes CASSLEGTTFYNEQFF.

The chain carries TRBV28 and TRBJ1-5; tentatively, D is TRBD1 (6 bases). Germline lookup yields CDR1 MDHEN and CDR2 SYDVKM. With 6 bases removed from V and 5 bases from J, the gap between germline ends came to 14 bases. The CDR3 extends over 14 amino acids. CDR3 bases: TGTGCCAGCAGACCAGGACAGAGCTATCAGCCCCAGCATTTT. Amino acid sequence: CASRPGQSYQPQHF.

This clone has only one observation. This CDR3 is CASSIDRGGTQYF. DNA of the CDR3: TGTGCCAGTAGTATCGACAGGGGGGGGACCCAGTACTTC. The chain links TRBV19 to TRBJ2-5, with 9 bases fitting TRBD1. There are 13 residues in the CDR3. Losses at the gene ends were 3 bases for V and 7 bases for J; bases not matched to a gene: 3. CDR1 is LNHDA and CDR2 is SQIVND in the germline V gene (reference sequence).

DNA of the CDR3: TGTGCCAGCACCCCTAGCGGGATATTCTCCTACGAGCAGTACTTC. Translation: CASTPSGIFSYEQYF. J is TRBJ2-7 and V is TRBV2; 9 bases are shared with TRBD2. This CDR3 has 15 residues. The ends lost 7 bases at V and 0 bases at J; junction bases unmatched: 7. The germline V gene encodes CDR1 SNHLY and CDR2 FYNNEI.

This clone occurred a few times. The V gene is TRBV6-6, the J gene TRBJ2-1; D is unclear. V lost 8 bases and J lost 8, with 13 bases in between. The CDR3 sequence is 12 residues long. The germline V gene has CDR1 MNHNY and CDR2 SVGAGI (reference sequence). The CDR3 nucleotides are TGTGCCAGCTCCCTCTCCGGGTATGAGCAGTTCTTC. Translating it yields CASSLSGYEQFF.

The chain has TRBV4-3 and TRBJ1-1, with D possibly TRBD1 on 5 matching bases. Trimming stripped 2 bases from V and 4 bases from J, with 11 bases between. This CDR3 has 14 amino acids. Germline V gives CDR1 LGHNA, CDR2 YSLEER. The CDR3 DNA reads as TGCGCCAGCAGCCAACAAGCAGGGCTCACTGAAGCTTTCTTT. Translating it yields CASSQQAGLTEAFF.

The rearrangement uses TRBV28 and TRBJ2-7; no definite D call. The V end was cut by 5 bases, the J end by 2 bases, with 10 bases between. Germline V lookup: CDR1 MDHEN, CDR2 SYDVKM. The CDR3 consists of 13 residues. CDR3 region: CASSPPLPYEQYF. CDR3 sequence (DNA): TGTGCCAGCAGTCCCCCCCTTCCCTACGAGCAGTACTTC.

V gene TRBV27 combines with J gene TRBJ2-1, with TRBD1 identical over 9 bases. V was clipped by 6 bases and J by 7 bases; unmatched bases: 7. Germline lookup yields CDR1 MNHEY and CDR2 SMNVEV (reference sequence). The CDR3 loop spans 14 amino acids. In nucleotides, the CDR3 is TGTGCCAGCAGCCGGGACAGGGCGGTGAATGAGCAGTTCTTC. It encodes CASSRDRAVNEQFF.

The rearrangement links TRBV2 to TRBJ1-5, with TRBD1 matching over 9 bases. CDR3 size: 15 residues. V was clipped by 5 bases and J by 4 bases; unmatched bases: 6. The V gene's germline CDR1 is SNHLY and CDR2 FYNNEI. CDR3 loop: CASSTGGGMNQPQHF. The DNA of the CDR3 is TGTGCCAGCAGTACAGGGGGCGGGATGAATCAGCCCCAGCATTTT.

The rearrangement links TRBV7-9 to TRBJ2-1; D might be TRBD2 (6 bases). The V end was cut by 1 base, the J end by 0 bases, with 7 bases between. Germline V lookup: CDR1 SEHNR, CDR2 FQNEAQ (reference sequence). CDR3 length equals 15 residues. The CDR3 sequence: CASSLVGSSYNEQFF. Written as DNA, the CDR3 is TGTGCCAGCAGCTTAGTCGGGAGCTCCTACAATGAGCAGTTCTTC.

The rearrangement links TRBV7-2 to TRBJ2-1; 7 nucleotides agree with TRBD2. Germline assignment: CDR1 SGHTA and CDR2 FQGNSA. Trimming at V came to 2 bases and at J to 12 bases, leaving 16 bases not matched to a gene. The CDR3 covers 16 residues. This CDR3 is CASSLNWVAGDTGQFF. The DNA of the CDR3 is TGTGCCAGCAGCTTAAATTGGGTTGCGGGGGATACGGGGCAGTTCTTC.

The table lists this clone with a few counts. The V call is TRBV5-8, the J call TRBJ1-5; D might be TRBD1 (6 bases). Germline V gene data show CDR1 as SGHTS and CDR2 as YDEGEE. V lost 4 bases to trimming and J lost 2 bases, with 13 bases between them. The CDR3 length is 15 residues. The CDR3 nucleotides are TGTGCCAGCAGCGCATCAGGGGTACGCAATCAGCCCCAGCATTTT. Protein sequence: CASSASGVRNQPQHF. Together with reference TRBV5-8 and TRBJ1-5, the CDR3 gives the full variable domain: EAGVTQSPTHLIKTRGQQATLRCSPISGHTSVYWYQQALGLGLQFLLWYDEGEERNRGNFPPRFSGRQFPNYSSELNVNALELEDSALYLCASSASGVRNQPQHFGDGTRLSIL.

The CDR3 loop reads CAWSGQVVSGRNSPLHF. The CDR3 region has the DNA TGTGCCTGGAGTGGACAGGTTGTATCTGGTAGAAATTCACCCCTCCACTTT. The chain combines TRBV30 with TRBJ1-6, with D possibly TRBD1 on 6 matching bases. Trimming took 1 base from V and 7 from J, leaving 20 bases between them. Germline values: CDR1 GTSNPN, CDR2 SVGIG (reference sequence). The CDR3 totals 17 residues. The complete variable domain, with remaining parts taken from reference TRBV30 and TRBJ1-6, reads SQTIHQWPATLVQPVGSPLSLECTVEGTSNPNLYWYRQAAGRGLQLLFYSVGIGQISSEVPQNLSASRPQDRQFILSSKKLLLSDSGFYLCAWSGQVVSGRNSPLHFGNGTRLTVT.

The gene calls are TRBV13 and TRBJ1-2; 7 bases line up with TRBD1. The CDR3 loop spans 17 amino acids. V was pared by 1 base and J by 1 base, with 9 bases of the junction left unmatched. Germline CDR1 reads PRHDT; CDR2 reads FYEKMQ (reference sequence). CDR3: CASSLEGPRGVNYGYTF. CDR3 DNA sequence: TGTGCCAGCAGCTTAGAGGGCCCCAGGGGGGTTAACTATGGCTACACCTTC. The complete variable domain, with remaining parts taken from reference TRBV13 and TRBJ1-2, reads AAGVIQSPRHLIKEKRETATLKCYPIPRHDTVYWYQQGPGQDPQFLISFYEKMQSDKGSIPDRFSAQQFSDYHSELNMSSLELGDSALYFCASSLEGPRGVNYGYTFGSGTRLTVV.

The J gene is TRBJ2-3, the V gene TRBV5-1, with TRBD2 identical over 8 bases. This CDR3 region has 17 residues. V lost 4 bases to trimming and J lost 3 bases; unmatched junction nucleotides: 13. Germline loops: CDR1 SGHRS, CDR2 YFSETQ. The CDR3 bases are TGCGCCAGCAGCCCGACAATAGCGGGATCGGGTACAGATACGCAGTATTTT. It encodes CASSPTIAGSGTDTQYF.

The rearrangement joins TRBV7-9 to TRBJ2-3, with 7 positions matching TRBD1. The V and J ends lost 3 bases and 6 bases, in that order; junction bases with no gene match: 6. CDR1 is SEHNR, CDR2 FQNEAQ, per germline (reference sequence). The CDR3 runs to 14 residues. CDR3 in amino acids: CASSFFRGGDTQYF. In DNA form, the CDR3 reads TGTGCCAGCAGCTTCTTTAGAGGGGGCGATACGCAGTATTTT.

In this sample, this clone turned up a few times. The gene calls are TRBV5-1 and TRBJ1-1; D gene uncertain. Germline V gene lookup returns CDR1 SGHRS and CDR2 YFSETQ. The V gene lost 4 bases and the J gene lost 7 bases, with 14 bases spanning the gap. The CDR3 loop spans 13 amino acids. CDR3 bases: TGCGCCAGCAGCCCCGACGGGTATGTTGAAGCTTTCTTT. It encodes CASSPDGYVEAFF.

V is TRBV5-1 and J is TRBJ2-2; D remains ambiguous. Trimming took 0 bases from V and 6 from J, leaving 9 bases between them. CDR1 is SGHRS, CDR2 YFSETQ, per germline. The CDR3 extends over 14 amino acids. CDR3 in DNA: TGCGCCAGCAGCTTGGGGCTGGGCGCCGGGGAGCTGTTTTTT. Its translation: CASSLGLGAGELFF.